This TCR beta chain derives from a study of PD-L1 blockade in urothelial cancer. As to time point: peripheral blood 6 weeks after treatment start. Urothelial carcinoma in patients was locally advanced or metastatic. The CDR3 spans 16 residues. Trimming took 3 bases from V and 1 from J; bases not matched to a gene: 5. CDR1 and CDR2 from the germline V gene are SGHNT and YYREEE (reference sequence). Sequencing used immunoSEQ multiplex PCR; TCRdb keeps in-frame clones, though not all of them. Of 20,000 to 25,000 clones in the sample, about four fifths are singletons; the top ten hold more than 1.5%. The clonotype originates from a man aged 70 or older with urothelial cancer. This specimen was PBMCs, taken around atezolizumab (anti-PD-L1) treatment. The rearrangement uses TRBV5-4 and TRBJ2-1; 9 positions match TRBD1. For the CDR3, the DNA is TGTGCCAGCAGCTCGGTGGACAGGGGTTCCTACAATGAGCAGTTCTTC. This codes for CASSSVDRGSYNEQFF.